This entry is about one T cell receptor (gamma chain). This clone is regarded as medium-sized (0.01 to 0.1%). Its antigen is unknown. No quality values exist for individual bases; no much larger clone is one base distant. This record belongs to a study of gamma delta lymphoproliferative disorders and STAT genes (dated by TCRdb to 2016 to 2019). Notes on the research overall: Of the 9 Tgammadelta LGLL patients who were sequenced, 5 followed an indolent course, while 4 had symptomatic disease. The LymphoTrack Dx TCRG Assay was used to build gamma-chain libraries from a minimum of 50 ng of genomic DNA. Because no corresponding Invivoscribe delta assay was available, delta-chain libraries were prepared according to the standard operating procedure of the EuroClonality-NGS working group. The study profiled TCR gamma and delta CDR3 repertoires by deep sequencing in Tgammadelta lymphoproliferative disease patients and healthy controls, within a larger immunophenotypic and STAT-mutation study. The TCR-sequenced pilot group comprised under 10 Tgammadelta large granular lymphocyte leukemia patients and a couple of hepatosplenic T-cell lymphoma patients. To confirm the results, all delta-chain samples and two gamma-chain samples were sequenced a second time.

Both library methods used multiplex PCR with primers targeting conserved V and J regions of the TCR genes. Purified and pooled amplicons were sequenced on an Illumina MiSeq platform. In the authors' own workflow: V(D)J alignment, clonotype assembly and translation were performed with MiXCR, whereas functionality assessment and CDR3 repertoire analyses were performed with VDJtools. CDR3 was defined according to IMGT, and analyses were limited to productive sequences using functional genes, with ORF genes and pseudogenes excluded. Identical amino acid CDR3s of major clonotypes (frequency >=5%) were searched for across all patients and controls using a custom Python script. To compare clonotype frequencies between patients and controls, a one-sided non-parametric Wilcoxon test was applied. Public reads were reanalyzed in TCRdb with CATT, and rows carrying the same DNA were merged afterwards. V and J calls and clone size were set by TCRdb, not the authors. This sample holds approximately 2,000 gamma-chain clones; roughly 7% were observed only once. The ten largest make up roughly 60% of the sample.

Overall study results and their limits: When whole repertoires were clustered, gamma repertoires from patients grouped apart from those of healthy controls, but delta repertoires did not separate between the groups. Leukemic cells were skewed toward terminal effectors, whereas control T cells likely spanned varied maturation stages, a difference potentially limiting comparisons between patients and controls. Major clones in indolent patients were dominated by Vgamma9-JgammaP and Vdelta2-Ddelta3-Jdelta1 rearrangements, whereas these rearrangements were absent in symptomatic patients, in whom less common gene combinations were used. Nearly all major patient gamma and delta clonotypes were public, shared with at least one healthy donor; only two gamma clonotypes were private to disease. The authors noted that NGS specificity may be reduced at low frequencies, so the public or private nature of leukemic clones needs confirmation.

The germline V end is reduced by 8 bases and the J end by 7 bases; junction bases left unmatched: 3. The CDR3 holds 10 amino acids from the cysteine to the phenylalanine. Of the read, only the CDR3 DNA is kept; its 30 bases are in frame from base 1. TCR sequencing was performed on genomic DNA from peripheral blood mononuclear cells isolated from patients and controls. Of the sequenced patients, roughly 5 were male and about 6 were female, and the group's median age was approximately 67 years. Patients were recruited at a single hematology unit in Padova, Italy, and were reclassified according to 2017 WHO criteria for T-LGLL or HSTCL. All patient samples were collected while patients were either off therapy or before therapy.

The material sequenced was blood. The sequence was collected from a human donor with gamma-delta T-cell large granular lymphocyte leukemia. Rearrangement joined TRGV10 to TRGJ1 or TRGJ2. Since TCRdb gives no J gene, matching the DNA to germline was used here to assign it. TRGV10 is identified as an open reading frame with a role that is uncertain. The nucleotide sequence is given as TGTGCTGCGTGGGGGTATAAGAAACTCTTT. Its protein product is CAAWGYKKLF.